This TCR beta chain derives from a study of T cell changes during pregnancy in multiple sclerosis. Data came from immunoSEQ multiplex PCR; TCRdb stores just in-frame clones and leaves some out. The table shows roughly 42,000 clones, with approximately 88% occurring only once. CDR1 and CDR2 from the germline V gene are SGHDT and YYEEEE. Deletions cut 2 bases from V and 7 bases from J, with 16 bases between. The CDR3 extends over 14 amino acids. The sample here was CD4+ T cells from peripheral blood mononuclear cells, taken in the first trimester of pregnancy. The rearrangement uses TRBV5-6 and TRBJ2-7; D possibly corresponds to TRBD2 (5 bases). This clonotype was sampled from a female donor with multiple sclerosis, enrolled in a pregnancy study. The CDR3 sequence is CASSFGNGIGEQYF. In DNA, the CDR3 is TGTGCCAGCAGCTTTGGAAACGGGATCGGGGAGCAGTACTTC.